Detailed here is one TCR beta chain. Other DNA variants within this sample encode the same CDR3. These data originate in a study of blood T cell repertoires in COVID-19. As for the study in general: COVID-19 samples, acute and convalescent, were from the United States, Italy and Spain.

How the authors handled the data: Scientists estimated how many nucleated cells there were by amplifying reference gene primers. The protocol was immunoSEQ multiplex PCR, while the TCRdb copy is restricted to in-frame clones and leaves out a portion. For V, J and clone size, that table is used; D and trimming come from the DNA. The sample records about 120,000 clones, around 83% being singletons. Patients in Seattle were enrolled during active infection, then followed longitudinally. This TCR derives from a woman aged 60-75 years with COVID-19, enrolled during active disease. Sequencing was performed on peripheral blood.

CDR3 DNA sequence: TGCGCCAGCAGCCCGACAGGGAACACTGAAGCTTTCTTT. Its protein product is CASSPTGNTEAFF. The V gene is TRBV5-1, the J gene TRBJ1-1; maybe TRBD1 (6 bases). The CDR3 is 13 amino acids. The V end lost 4 bases, the J end lost 1 base, and 8 bases lay between the germline ends. The germline gives CDR1 SGHRS, CDR2 YFSETQ.